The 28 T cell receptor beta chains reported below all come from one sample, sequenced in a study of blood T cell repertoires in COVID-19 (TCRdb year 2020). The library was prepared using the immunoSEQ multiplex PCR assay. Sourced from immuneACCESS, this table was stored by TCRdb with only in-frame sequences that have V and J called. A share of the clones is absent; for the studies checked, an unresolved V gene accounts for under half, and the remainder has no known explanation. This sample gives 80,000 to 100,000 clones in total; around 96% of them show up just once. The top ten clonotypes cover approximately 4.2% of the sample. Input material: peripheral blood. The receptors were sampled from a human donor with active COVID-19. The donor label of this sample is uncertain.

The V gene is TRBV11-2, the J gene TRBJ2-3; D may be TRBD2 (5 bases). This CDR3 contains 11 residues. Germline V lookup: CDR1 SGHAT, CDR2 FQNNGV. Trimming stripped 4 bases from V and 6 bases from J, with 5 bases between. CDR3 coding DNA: TGTGCCAGCAGCTCGGGGGATACGCAGTATTTT. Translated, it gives CASSSGDTQYF.

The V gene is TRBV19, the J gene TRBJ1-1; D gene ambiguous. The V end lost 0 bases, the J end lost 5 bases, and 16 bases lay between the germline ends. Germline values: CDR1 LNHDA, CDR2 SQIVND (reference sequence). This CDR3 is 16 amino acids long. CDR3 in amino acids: CASSIEEAVSRTEAFF. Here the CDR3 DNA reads TGTGCCAGTAGTATAGAGGAGGCAGTGAGTCGGACTGAAGCTTTCTTT. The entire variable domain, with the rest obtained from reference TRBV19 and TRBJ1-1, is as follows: DGGITQSPKYLFRKEGQNVTLSCEQNLNHDAMYWYRQDPGQGLRLIYYSQIVNDFQKGDIAEGYSVSREKKESFPLTVTSAQKNPTAFYLCASSIEEAVSRTEAFFGQGTRLTVV.

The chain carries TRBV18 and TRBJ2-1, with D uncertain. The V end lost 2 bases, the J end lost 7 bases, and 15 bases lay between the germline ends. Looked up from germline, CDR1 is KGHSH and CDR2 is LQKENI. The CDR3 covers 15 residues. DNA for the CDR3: TGTGCCAGCTCACCATCCGGCCAGGTCGTTAATGAGCAGTTCTTC. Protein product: CASSPSGQVVNEQFF.

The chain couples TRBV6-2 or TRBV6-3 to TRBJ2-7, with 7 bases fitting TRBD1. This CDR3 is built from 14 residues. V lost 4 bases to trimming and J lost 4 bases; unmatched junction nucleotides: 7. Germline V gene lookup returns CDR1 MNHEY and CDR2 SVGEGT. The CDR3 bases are TGTGCCAGCAGTTCGATGACAGGGCCTTACGAGCAGTACTTC. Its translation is CASSSMTGPYEQYF.

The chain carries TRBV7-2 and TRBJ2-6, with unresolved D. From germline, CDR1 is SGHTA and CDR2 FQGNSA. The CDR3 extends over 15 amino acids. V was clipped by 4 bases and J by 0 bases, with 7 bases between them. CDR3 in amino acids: CASSSDFSGANVLTF. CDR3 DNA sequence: TGTGCCAGCAGCTCTGACTTCTCTGGGGCCAACGTCCTGACTTTC.

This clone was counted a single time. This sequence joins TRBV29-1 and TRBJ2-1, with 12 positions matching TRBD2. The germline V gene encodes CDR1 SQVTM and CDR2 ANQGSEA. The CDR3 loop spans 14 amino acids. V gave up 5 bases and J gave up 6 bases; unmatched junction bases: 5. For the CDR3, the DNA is TGCAGCGTTCCCCTACTAGCGGGGGGCAATGAGCAGTTCTTC. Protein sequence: CSVPLLAGGNEQFF.

The CDR3: CASSRTPKTSGTPYEQYF. In DNA form, the CDR3 reads TGTGCCAGCAGTCGAACCCCCAAGACTAGCGGGACCCCCTACGAGCAGTACTTC. The V and J genes are TRBV27 and TRBJ2-7; 11 bases match TRBD2. The CDR3 loop spans 18 amino acids. Germline trimming cut 5 bases from V and 2 bases from J; bases unmatched to any gene: 14. CDR1 and CDR2 (germline): MNHEY, SMNVEV (reference sequence).

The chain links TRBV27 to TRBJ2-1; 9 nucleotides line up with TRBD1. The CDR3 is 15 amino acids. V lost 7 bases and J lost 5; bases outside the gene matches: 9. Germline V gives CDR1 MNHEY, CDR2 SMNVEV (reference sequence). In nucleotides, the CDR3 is TGTGCCAGCATAGACCGGGACAGGGTGGACAATGAGCAGTTCTTC. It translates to CASIDRDRVDNEQFF.

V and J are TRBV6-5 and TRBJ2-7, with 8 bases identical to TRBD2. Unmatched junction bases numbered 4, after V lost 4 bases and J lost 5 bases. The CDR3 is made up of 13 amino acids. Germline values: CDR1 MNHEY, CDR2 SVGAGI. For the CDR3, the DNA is TGTGCCAGCAGTTCGGGACTAGTAGACGAGCAGTACTTC. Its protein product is CASSSGLVDEQYF.

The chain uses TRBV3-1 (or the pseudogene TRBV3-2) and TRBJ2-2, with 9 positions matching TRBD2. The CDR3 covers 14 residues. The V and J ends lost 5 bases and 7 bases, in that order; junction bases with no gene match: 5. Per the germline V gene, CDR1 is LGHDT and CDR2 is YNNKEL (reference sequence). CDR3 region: CASSEAGGSGELFF. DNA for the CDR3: TGTGCCAGCAGCGAAGCGGGGGGAAGCGGGGAGCTGTTTTTT.

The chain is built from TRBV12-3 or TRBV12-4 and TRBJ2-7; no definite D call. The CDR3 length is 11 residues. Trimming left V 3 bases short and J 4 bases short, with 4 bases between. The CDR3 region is CASSLEYEQYF. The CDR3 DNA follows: TGTGCCAGCAGTTTGGAGTACGAGCAGTACTTC.

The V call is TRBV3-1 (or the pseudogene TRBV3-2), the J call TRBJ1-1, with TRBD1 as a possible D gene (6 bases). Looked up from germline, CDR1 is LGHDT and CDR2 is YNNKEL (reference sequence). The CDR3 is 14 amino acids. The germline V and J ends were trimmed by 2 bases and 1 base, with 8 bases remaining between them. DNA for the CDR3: TGTGCCAGCAGCCAATGGACAGAGAACACTGAAGCTTTCTTT. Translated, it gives CASSQWTENTEAFF.

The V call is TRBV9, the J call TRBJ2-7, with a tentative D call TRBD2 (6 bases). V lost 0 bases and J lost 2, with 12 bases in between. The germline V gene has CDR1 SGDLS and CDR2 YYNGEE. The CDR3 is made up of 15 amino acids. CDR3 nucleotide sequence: TGTGCCAGCAGCGTAGGGTACGGGAGCGCCTACGAGCAGTACTTC. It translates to CASSVGYGSAYEQYF.

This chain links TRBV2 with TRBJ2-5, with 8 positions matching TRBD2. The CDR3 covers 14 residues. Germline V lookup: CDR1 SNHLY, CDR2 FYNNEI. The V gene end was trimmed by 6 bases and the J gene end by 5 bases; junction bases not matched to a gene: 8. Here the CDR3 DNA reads TGTGCCAGCAGGGGTAGCGGGGCCCGGGAGACCCAGTACTTC. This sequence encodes CASRGSGARETQYF.

CDR3 DNA: TGCGCCAGGTTACGGGTTATGTCTTTCTTT. Its protein is CARLRVMSFF. This chain joins TRBV5-1 and TRBJ1-1; no reliable D call. The V end lost 8 bases, the J end lost 12 bases, and 14 bases lay between the germline ends. Germline CDR1 is SGHRS and CDR2 is YFSETQ. CDR3 length equals 10 residues.

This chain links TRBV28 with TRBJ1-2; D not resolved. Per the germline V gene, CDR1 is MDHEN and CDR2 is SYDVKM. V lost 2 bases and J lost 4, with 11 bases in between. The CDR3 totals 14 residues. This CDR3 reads CASSLLDGGYGYTF. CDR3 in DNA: TGTGCCAGCAGTTTACTTGACGGAGGCTATGGCTACACCTTC.

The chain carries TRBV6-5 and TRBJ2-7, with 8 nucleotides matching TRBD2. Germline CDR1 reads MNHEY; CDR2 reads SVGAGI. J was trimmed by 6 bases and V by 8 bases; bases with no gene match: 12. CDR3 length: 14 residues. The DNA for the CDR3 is TGTGCCAGCGGAGATACACACGGGGGGGCCGAGCAGTACTTC. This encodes CASGDTHGGAEQYF.

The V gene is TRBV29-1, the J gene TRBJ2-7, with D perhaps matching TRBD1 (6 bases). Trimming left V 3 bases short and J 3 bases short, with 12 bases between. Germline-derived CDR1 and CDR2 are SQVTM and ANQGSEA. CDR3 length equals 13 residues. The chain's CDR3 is CSVETGQNYEQYF. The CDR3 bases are TGCAGCGTTGAGACAGGACAGAACTACGAGCAGTACTTC.

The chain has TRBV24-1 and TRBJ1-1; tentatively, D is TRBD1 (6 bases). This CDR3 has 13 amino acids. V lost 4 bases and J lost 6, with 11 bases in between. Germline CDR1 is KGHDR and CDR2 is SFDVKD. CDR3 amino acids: CATSDPNRAEAFF. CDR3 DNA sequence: TGTGCCACCAGTGACCCGAACAGGGCTGAAGCTTTCTTT.

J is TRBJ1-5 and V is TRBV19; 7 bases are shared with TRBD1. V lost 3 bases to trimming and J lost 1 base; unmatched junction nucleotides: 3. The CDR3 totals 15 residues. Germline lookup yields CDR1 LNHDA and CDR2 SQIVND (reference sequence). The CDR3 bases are TGTGCCAGTAGTATTACGGACAGGAGCAATCAGCCCCAGCATTTT. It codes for CASSITDRSNQPQHF.

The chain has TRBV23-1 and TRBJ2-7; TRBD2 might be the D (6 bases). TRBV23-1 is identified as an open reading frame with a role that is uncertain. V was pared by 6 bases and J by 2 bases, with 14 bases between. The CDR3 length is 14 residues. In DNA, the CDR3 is TGCGCCAGCAGCCCCCCCTGGGAGGCCTACGAGCAGTACTTC. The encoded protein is CASSPPWEAYEQYF.

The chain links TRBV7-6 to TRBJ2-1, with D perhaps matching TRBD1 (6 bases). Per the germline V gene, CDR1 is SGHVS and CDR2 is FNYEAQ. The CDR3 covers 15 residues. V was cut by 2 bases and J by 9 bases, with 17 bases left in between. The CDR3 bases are TGTGCCAGCAGCTTAAATCCCGGGGCCAGGGGTGAGCAGTTCTTC. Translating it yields CASSLNPGARGEQFF. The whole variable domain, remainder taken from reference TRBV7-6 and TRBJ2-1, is GAGVSQSPRYKVTKRGQDVALRCDPISGHVSLYWYRQALGQGPEFLTYFNYEAQQDKSGLPNDRFSAERPEGSISTLTIQRTEQRDSAMYRCASSLNPGARGEQFFGPGTRLTVL.

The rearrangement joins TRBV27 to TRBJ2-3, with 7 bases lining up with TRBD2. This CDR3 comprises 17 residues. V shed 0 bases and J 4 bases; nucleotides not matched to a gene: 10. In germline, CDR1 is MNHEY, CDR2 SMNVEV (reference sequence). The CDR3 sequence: CASSLSSAAGAPDTQYF. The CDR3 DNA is TGTGCCAGCAGTTTATCGAGTGCTGCGGGAGCCCCAGATACGCAGTATTTT.

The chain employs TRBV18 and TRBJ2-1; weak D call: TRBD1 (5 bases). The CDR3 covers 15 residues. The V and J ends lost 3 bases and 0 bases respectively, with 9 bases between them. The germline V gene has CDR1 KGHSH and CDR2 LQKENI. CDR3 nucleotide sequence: TGTGCCAGCTCACCCCCGACAGCCTCCTACAATGAGCAGTTCTTC. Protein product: CASSPPTASYNEQFF.

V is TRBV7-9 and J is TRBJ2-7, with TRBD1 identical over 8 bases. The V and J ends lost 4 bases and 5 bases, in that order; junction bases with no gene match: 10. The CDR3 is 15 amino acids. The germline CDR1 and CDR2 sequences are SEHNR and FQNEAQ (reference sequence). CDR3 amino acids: CASSSIRQGKDEQYF. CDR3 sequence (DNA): TGTGCCAGCAGCTCAATTCGACAGGGGAAGGACGAGCAGTACTTC.

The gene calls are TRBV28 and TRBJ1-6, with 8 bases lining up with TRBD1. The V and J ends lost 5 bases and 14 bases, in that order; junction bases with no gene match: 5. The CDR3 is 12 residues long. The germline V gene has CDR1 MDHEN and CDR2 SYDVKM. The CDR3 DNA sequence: TGTGCCAGCAGTACCAGGACAGGGTCCCTCCACTTT. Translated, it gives CASSTRTGSLHF.

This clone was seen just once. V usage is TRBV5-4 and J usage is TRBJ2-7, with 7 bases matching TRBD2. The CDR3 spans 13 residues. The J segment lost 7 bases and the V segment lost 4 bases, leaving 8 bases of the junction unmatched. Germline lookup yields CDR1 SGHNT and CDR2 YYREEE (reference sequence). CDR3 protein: CASSVPGRGEQYF. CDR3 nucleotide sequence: TGTGCCAGCAGCGTACCAGGGAGGGGAGAGCAGTACTTC.

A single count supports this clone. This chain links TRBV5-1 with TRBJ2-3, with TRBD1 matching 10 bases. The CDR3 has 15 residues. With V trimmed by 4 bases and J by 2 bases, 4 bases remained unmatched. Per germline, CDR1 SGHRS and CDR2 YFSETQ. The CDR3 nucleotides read TGCGCCAGCAGCGAGGGACAGGGGTTCACAGATACGCAGTATTTT. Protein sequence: CASSEGQGFTDTQYF. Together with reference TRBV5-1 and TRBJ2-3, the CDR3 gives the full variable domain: KAGVTQTPRYLIKTRGQQVTLSCSPISGHRSVSWYQQTPGQGLQFLFEYFSETQRNKGNFPGRFSGRQFSNSRSEMNVSTLELGDSALYLCASSEGQGFTDTQYFGPGTRLTVL.